One T cell receptor beta chain is described in this entry. Its cognate antigen is unknown. This sample was taken from a study of T cell responses to AZD1222 COVID-19 vaccine. Whole-study findings and limits: Just six or seven AZD1222 recipients tested seropositive at baseline.

TCRdb's copy holds only in-frame clones and misses some; the assay was immunoSEQ multiplex PCR. The data hold approximately 220,000 clones, with 90% to 95% observed a single time. Germline values: CDR1 LGHNA, CDR2 YNFKEQ. CDR3 length: 15 amino acids. Deletions cut 3 bases from V and 7 bases from J, with 18 bases between. This TCR was sampled from an adult in good health. The material sequenced was peripheral blood, taken on day 0 of MenACWY control vaccination. The rearrangement links TRBV4-2 to TRBJ1-2; possible D gene TRBD1, 5 bases. The CDR3 bases are TGTGCCAGCAGCCACTTAGTGGAGGGGTTCGGTGGCTACACCTTC. Translated: CASSHLVEGFGGYTF.